The present T cell receptor beta chain was sequenced within a study of blood T cell repertoires in COVID-19. Study background: There were acute and convalescent COVID-19 samples, and they came from the United States, Italy and Spain. T cells, B-cell-depleted T cells, or PBMCs supplied cDNA or gDNA.

V gave up 1 base and J gave up 6 bases, with 7 bases separating them. The germline gives CDR1 SNHLY, CDR2 FYNNEI. The CDR3 length is 13 residues. In the original workflow: Reference gene primers were amplified, and this amplification served to estimate nucleated cell counts. The assay was immunoSEQ multiplex PCR, and TCRdb's table has in-frame clones only and misses some. For V, J and clone size, that table is used; D and trimming come from the DNA. The data contain some 60,000 clones, about 87% of them singletons. The genes are TRBV2 and TRBJ1-3; D is undetermined. The source of this sequence is a human donor with active COVID-19. The donor label of this sample is uncertain. The sequencing sample was made of peripheral blood. CDR3 nucleotides: TGTGCCAGCAGTGAAGGGCAGAAAAACACCATATATTTT. This translates into CASSEGQKNTIYF.